This T cell receptor beta chain is from a study of shared clonotypes between healthy human individuals. Germline values: CDR1 SGHAT, CDR2 FQNNGV. There are 13 residues in the CDR3. V was clipped by 5 bases and J by 7 bases, with 12 bases between them. The naive CD8 population came from CD45RO-negative cells selected for CCR7, without terminally differentiated effector memory CD45RA+ cells. This clone was recorded a few times. Using immunoSEQ multiplex PCR, the repertoire was profiled, and TCRdb retains in-frame clones only, with some absent. The data show approximately 650,000 clones, about 95% seen once.

The sequencing input was naive CD8+ T cells sorted from blood. This TCR was sampled from a woman in her thirties in good health. The rearrangement uses TRBV11-2 and TRBJ1-5, with no clear D. The DNA for the CDR3 is TGTGCCAGCAGCCCAAGACTTGGGCAGCCCCAGCATTTT. Protein sequence: CASSPRLGQPQHF.